This entry lists 28 T cell receptor beta chains sequenced from one sample in a study of shared clonotypes between healthy human individuals. The table came from immunoSEQ multiplex PCR; TCRdb's copy has only in-frame clones and leaves some out. The table lists almost 750,000 clones, just under 75% of them singletons. The sample was memory CD4+ T cells sorted from blood. Subset: CD45RA-negative fraction. The origin of the receptors is a woman aged 25-40 years in good health.

This sequence joins TRBV2 and TRBJ2-6, with 7 bases aligning to TRBD1. Per germline, CDR1 SNHLY and CDR2 FYNNEI. V shed 4 bases and J 0 bases; nucleotides not matched to a gene: 6. CDR3 length: 17 amino acids. Here the CDR3 DNA reads TGTGCCAGCAGTGGAACAGGGGCGTCCTCTGGGGCCAACGTCCTGACTTTC. As protein: CASSGTGASSGANVLTF.

This clone was observed a handful of times. The chain recombines TRBV27 with TRBJ2-3; possible D gene TRBD2, 6 bases. The CDR3 is made up of 15 amino acids. Trimming took 5 bases from V and 1 from J, leaving 13 bases between them. Germline V gene lookup returns CDR1 MNHEY and CDR2 SMNVEV (reference sequence). CDR3: CASSPLGGGTDTQYF. CDR3 nucleotide sequence: TGTGCCAGCAGTCCCCTGGGGGGAGGCACAGATACGCAGTATTTT.

The J gene is TRBJ2-7, the V gene TRBV5-1; TRBD2 agrees at 13 bases. Germline values: CDR1 SGHRS, CDR2 YFSETQ. The CDR3 totals 16 residues. Trimming took 4 bases from V and 2 from J; bases not matched to a gene: 6. The DNA for the CDR3 is TGCGCCAGCAGCCAGACTAGCGGGAGGCTCGCCTACGAGCAGTACTTC. Residues: CASSQTSGRLAYEQYF.

The chain combines TRBV5-1 with TRBJ2-1; D is perhaps TRBD2 (6 bases). The CDR3 is 14 amino acids. Trimming cost V 5 bases and J 10 bases, with 19 bases left between them. The germline CDR1 and CDR2 sequences are SGHRS and YFSETQ. The CDR3 coding sequence is TGCGCCAGCAGGCGGGACCCCTCCAATGTCGAGCAGTTCTTC. It translates to CASRRDPSNVEQFF.

With respect to this clone: The germline gene is not matched at one end of the junction; a read error may be the cause. The chain combines TRBV7-9 with TRBJ2-1, with TRBD2 matching 10 bases. Germline V gives CDR1 SEHNR, CDR2 FQNEAQ (reference sequence). The CDR3 length is 15 residues. CDR3 loop: CASSLAGVAYNEQFF. CDR3 nucleotide sequence: TGTGCCAGCAGCCTAGCGGGAGTAGCCTACAATGAGCAGTTCTTC.

This clone was seen a few times. The chain combines TRBV4-1 with TRBJ2-1, with 9 positions matching TRBD2. Germline V gene lookup returns CDR1 MGHRA and CDR2 YSYEKL. The CDR3 has 18 amino acids. With V trimmed by 0 bases and J by 9 bases, 15 bases remained unmatched. The CDR3, as DNA: TGCGCCAGCAGCCAAGATGACCGTCTTGCGGGAGGGCTCGGTGAGCAGTTCTTC. It is translated as CASSQDDRLAGGLGEQFF.

The rearrangement uses TRBV10-1 and TRBJ2-3; the D gene is possibly TRBD1 (5 bases). The CDR3 runs 13 residues. CDR1 WNHNN and CDR2 SYGVQD come from the germline V gene (reference sequence). Trimming left V 5 bases short and J 6 bases short, with 12 bases between. Here the CDR3 DNA reads TGCGCCAGCAGTACAGGTTCGGCGGATACGCAGTATTTT. It yields the protein CASSTGSADTQYF.

The rearrangement joins TRBV5-1 to TRBJ1-1, with no clear D. CDR3 length: 13 amino acids. Per germline, CDR1 SGHRS and CDR2 YFSETQ. Between the trimmed V and J ends, which lost 7 bases and 3 bases, there was a span of 13 bases. The CDR3 bases are TGCGCCAGCGGCCAAAACGGGGACACTGAAGCTTTCTTT. This translates into CASGQNGDTEAFF.

This clone has only a few counts. The V and J genes are TRBV5-1 and TRBJ2-3, with 7 bases lining up with TRBD2. The CDR3 extends over 16 amino acids. V shed 3 bases and J 1 base; nucleotides not matched to a gene: 8. Germline lookup yields CDR1 SGHRS and CDR2 YFSETQ. The DNA of the CDR3 is TGCGCCAGCAGCTACCATAGCGGGCCCGGCACAGATACGCAGTATTTT. Translation: CASSYHSGPGTDTQYF.

The chain carries TRBV28 and TRBJ2-7; 13 bases agree with TRBD2. With 3 bases clipped from V and 4 bases from J, the junction kept 9 bases outside the gene matches. Germline CDR1 and CDR2: MDHEN and SYDVKM. The CDR3 is 17 residues long. DNA of the CDR3: TGTGCCAGCAGTTTGCACGCGGAGGGACTAGCGGGATACGAGCAGTACTTC. It yields the protein CASSLHAEGLAGYEQYF.

The chain joins TRBV19 to TRBJ2-5; a weak D match, TRBD1 (6 bases). V lost 3 bases and J 3 bases, leaving 11 bases between the germline ends. The CDR3 has 14 residues. The germline gives CDR1 LNHDA, CDR2 SQIVND (reference sequence). The CDR3: CASSIRAGEETQYF. The CDR3 DNA is TGTGCCAGTAGTATCAGAGCAGGGGAAGAGACCCAGTACTTC.

The chain employs TRBV19 and TRBJ1-1; D may be TRBD1 (6 bases). The V end lost 5 bases, the J end lost 0 bases, and 16 bases lay between the germline ends. The CDR3 is 16 amino acids. In germline, CDR1 is LNHDA, CDR2 SQIVND (reference sequence). The CDR3 here is CASSPQGGRVNTEAFF. CDR3 nucleotides: TGTGCCAGTAGTCCTCAAGGGGGGCGGGTGAACACTGAAGCTTTCTTT.

This chain uses TRBV10-2 with TRBJ1-1; TRBD1 matches 8 bases. Germline CDR1 WSHSY, CDR2 SAAADI. This CDR3 spans 13 amino acids. V dropped 8 bases and J dropped 5; count of bases not matched to a gene: 7. Here the CDR3 DNA reads TGCGCCAGCTCCTCGACAGGGGTGACTGAAGCTTTCTTT. Translated, it gives CASSSTGVTEAFF.

The chain links TRBV20-1 to TRBJ2-7; D gene uncertain. The CDR3 runs 11 residues. From germline, CDR1 is DFQATT and CDR2 SNEGSKA (reference sequence). The V end was cut by 6 bases, the J end by 4 bases, with 10 bases between. CDR3 sequence: CSAEEIYEQYF. In nucleotides, the CDR3 is TGCAGTGCCGAGGAAATTTACGAGCAGTACTTC.

The chain combines TRBV25-1 with TRBJ1-1; 8 bases are a match to TRBD1. With 0 bases clipped from V and 3 bases from J, the junction kept 3 bases outside the gene matches. Germline CDR1 is MGHDK and CDR2 is SYGVNS. CDR3 length: 15 amino acids. The CDR3 reads CASSEYARGHTEAFF. The CDR3 DNA reads TGTGCCAGCAGTGAATATGCCAGGGGGCACACTGAAGCTTTCTTT.

Remarks on this clone: In the same sample, other DNA sequences code for this CDR3. V is TRBV4-2 and J is TRBJ2-7; 7 nucleotides match TRBD2. V lost 1 base and J lost 2; bases outside the gene matches: 5. CDR3 length equals 15 residues. The V gene's germline CDR1 is LGHNA and CDR2 YNFKEQ. The CDR3 DNA reads as TGTGCCAGCAGCCAAGGGCTAGCGGAAACCTACGAGCAGTACTTC. This encodes CASSQGLAETYEQYF.

V and J are TRBV7-8 and TRBJ2-3; TRBD1 aligns across 7 bases. Germline CDR1 is SGHVS and CDR2 is FQNEAQ. The CDR3 contains 16 residues. The V gene end was trimmed by 5 bases and the J gene end by 0 bases; junction bases not matched to a gene: 8. The CDR3 sequence is CASSPKMTGSTDTQYF. Here the CDR3 DNA reads TGTGCCAGCAGCCCAAAAATGACAGGGAGCACAGATACGCAGTATTTT.

The sample holds a few counts of this clone. The chain uses TRBV13 and TRBJ2-3; D possibly matches TRBD1 or TRBD2 (5 bases each). The CDR3 sequence is 14 residues long. Trimming removed 5 bases at V and 1 base at J, with 10 bases between. CDR1 PRHDT and CDR2 FYEKMQ come from the germline V gene (reference sequence). The DNA of the CDR3 is TGTGCCAGCAGCAGTAGAGGGGGCACAGATACGCAGTATTTT. Translated, it gives CASSSRGGTDTQYF.

The count of this clone is one. A much larger clone is a single base away; this may be a read error. The J gene is TRBJ2-5, the V gene TRBV5-4; 7 positions match TRBD1. The CDR3 is 13 residues long. Trimming at V came to 4 bases and at J to 2 bases, leaving 2 bases not matched to a gene. CDR1 is SGHNT and CDR2 is YYREEE in the germline V gene (reference sequence). The CDR3 loop reads CASSQDRQETQYF. The CDR3 DNA follows: TGTGCCAGCAGCCAGGACAGGCAAGAGACCCAGTACTTC. Full variable domain (missing parts from reference TRBV5-4 and TRBJ2-5): ETGVTQSPTHLIKTRGQQVTLRCSSQSGHNTVSWYQQALGQGPQFIFQYYREEENGRGNFPPRFSGLQFPNYSSELNVNALELDDSALYLCASSQDRQETQYFGPGTRLLVL.

This rearrangement joins TRBV4-1 to TRBJ2-1, with TRBD2 as a possible D gene (7 bases). The CDR3 covers 20 residues. Trimming pared 1 base from V and 7 bases from J, leaving 29 bases between. Germline V gene lookup returns CDR1 MGHRA and CDR2 YSYEKL. The CDR3 loop reads CASSQALLEGGTPQWNEQFF. Here the CDR3 DNA reads TGCGCCAGCAGCCAAGCTCTTCTTGAGGGGGGGACGCCACAGTGGAATGAGCAGTTCTTC.

This clone occurred a few times. The chain has TRBV7-2 and TRBJ2-5; D unclear. Trimming stripped 1 base from V and 5 bases from J, with 8 bases between. CDR1 and CDR2 (germline): SGHTA, FQGNSA. There are 13 residues in the CDR3. CDR3 in DNA: TGTGCCAGCAGCTTAGATTTCGGGGAGACCCAGTACTTC. This translates into CASSLDFGETQYF.

The DNA for the CDR3 is TGCGCCAGCAGCTTCGGGAATCAGGAAGAGACCCAGTACTTC. Translation: CASSFGNQEETQYF. The rearrangement joins TRBV5-1 to TRBJ2-5; tentatively, D is TRBD2 (5 bases). Trimming took off 2 bases at V and 3 bases at J, with 11 bases between the two ends. This CDR3 contains 14 residues. Germline CDR1 and CDR2: SGHRS and YFSETQ.

This chain links TRBV5-1 with TRBJ1-3; 7 bases agree with TRBD1. The CDR3 length is 18 residues. J gave up 3 bases and V 0 bases, and 12 bases lay outside the gene matches. Germline-derived CDR1 and CDR2 are SGHRS and YFSETQ. The CDR3 nucleotides read TGCGCCAGCAGCTTGGATTTGCCAGGGGGAAATTGTGGAAACACCATATATTTT. Translated: CASSLDLPGGNCGNTIYF.

This chain uses TRBV19 with TRBJ1-5; D unresolved. The germline gives CDR1 LNHDA, CDR2 SQIVND (reference sequence). The ends were cut back, 1 base at V and 1 base at J, with 8 bases in the middle. There are 15 residues in the CDR3. CDR3 residues: CASSIGGQSNQPQHF. The DNA for the CDR3 is TGTGCCAGTAGTATAGGAGGGCAGAGCAATCAGCCCCAGCATTTT.

V is TRBV27 and J is TRBJ1-5, with D tentatively TRBD1 (5 bases). The CDR3 covers 16 residues. Trimming took 4 bases from V and 0 from J, leaving 13 bases between them. Germline V gene data show CDR1 as MNHEY and CDR2 as SMNVEV (reference sequence). In DNA form, the CDR3 reads TGTGCCAGCAGTTCCGTCGGGACGTATAGCAATCAGCCCCAGCATTTT. Translated, it gives CASSSVGTYSNQPQHF.

The chain carries TRBV25-1 and TRBJ2-3, with TRBD1 matching 9 bases. Looked up from germline, CDR1 is MGHDK and CDR2 is SYGVNS. The trim removed 1 base at V and 0 bases at J, leaving 5 bases unmatched. This CDR3 is built from 17 residues. The DNA for the CDR3 is TGTGCCAGCAGTGAATCCAAACAGGGGGCTAGCACAGATACGCAGTATTTT. Its translation is CASSESKQGASTDTQYF.

The J gene is TRBJ2-3, the V gene TRBV6-4; 10 bases map to TRBD2. The trim removed 5 bases at V and 2 bases at J, leaving 10 bases unmatched. The CDR3 extends over 17 amino acids. Germline CDR1 MRHNA, CDR2 SNTAGT. The CDR3 sequence is CASSSPFGLADTDTQYF. The CDR3 bases are TGTGCCAGCAGTTCGCCATTTGGACTAGCGGACACAGATACGCAGTATTTT.

This CDR3 is CASSGTSGSEYEQYF. Written as DNA, the CDR3 is TGCGCCAGCAGCGGCACTAGCGGGAGTGAATACGAGCAGTACTTC. The rearrangement links TRBV5-1 to TRBJ2-7; the match to TRBD2 covers 11 bases. V dropped 4 bases and J dropped 4; count of bases not matched to a gene: 7. The CDR3 runs 15 residues. Germline V gene sequence: CDR1 SGHRS, CDR2 YFSETQ.